This T cell receptor (beta chain) was profiled in a study of T-cell memory formation after mild COVID-19. As for the study in general: There were largely donor-specific TCR clusters. Whole-study results and caveats: Among clones peaking at day 37 in the second wave, SARS-CoV-2 specificity remained unconfirmed. Shrinking CD4+ clones were chiefly CM and EM; CD8+ ones were chiefly EMRA. The study found balanced CD4/CD8 in clones contracting day 15 to 85 and a CD4+ lean in later expanders.

With respect to this clonotype: The antigen remains undetermined.

MiXCR, run by TCRdb on the 5' RACE reads, gives a single entry per CDR3 protein. The repertoire holds under 250,000 distinct CDR3 sequences, with around 8.8% as singletons. This CDR3 comprises 17 residues. In germline, CDR1 is SEHNR, CDR2 FQNEAQ (reference sequence). With V trimmed by 3 bases and J by 4 bases, 12 bases remained unmatched. The source is a man younger than 35 who had mild COVID-19 (a few samples of this study predate the infection). Cell type and time point are not known. This rearrangement joins TRBV7-9 to TRBJ1-5; 7 bases match TRBD1. The sample consisted of PBMCs or a T cell subset sorted from them (not recorded which). CDR3 loop: CASSFGPGGRKNQPQHF. The CDR3 DNA is TGTGCCAGCAGCTTCGGTCCAGGGGGGAGAAAGAATCAGCCCCAGCATTTT. The variable domain in full, with the rest retrieved from reference TRBV7-9 and TRBJ1-5, is DTGVSQNPRHKITKRGQNVTFRCDPISEHNRLYWYRQTLGQGPEFLTYFQNEAQLEKSRLLSDRFSAERPKGSFSTLEIQRTEQGDSAMYLCASSFGPGGRKNQPQHFGDGTRLSIL.